The 20 T cell receptor beta chains reported below all come from one sample, sequenced in a study of cytomegalovirus exposure and HLA in healthy donors. 13 Jbeta primers and 60 Vbeta primers were used for the PCR. Assay: immunoSEQ multiplex PCR; the TCRdb copy retains only in-frame clones and omits some. Of about 160,000 clones detected, more than 75% appear once; the ten largest clones hold about 1.6%. The specimen sequenced was PBMCs. The source of these receptors is a girl aged 10-17 years in good health and CMV-seropositive.

The chain uses TRBV5-1 and TRBJ1-5; D is unresolved. Trimming removed 2 bases from V and 2 bases from J, with 5 bases in between. Looked up from germline, CDR1 is SGHRS and CDR2 is YFSETQ. The CDR3 consists of 13 residues. CDR3 sequence (DNA): TGCGCCAGCAGCTTTGAGGGCAATCAGCCCCAGCATTTT. Translation: CASSFEGNQPQHF.

This clone showed up just a few times. The genes are TRBV2 and TRBJ1-2; no clear D gene. The CDR3 is 13 residues long. Germline lookup yields CDR1 SNHLY and CDR2 FYNNEI. V was clipped by 4 bases and J by 5 bases, with 11 bases between them. Here the CDR3 reads CASSVAGEYGYTF. The CDR3, as DNA: TGTGCCAGCAGTGTCGCTGGGGAGTATGGCTACACCTTC.

A note on this clone: Other nucleotide sequences in the sample specify the same CDR3. The rearrangement uses TRBV6-1 and TRBJ2-7; D ambiguous. The CDR3 runs to 13 residues. Germline V gene lookup returns CDR1 MNHNS and CDR2 SASEGT. V dropped 3 bases and J dropped 0 bases, with 6 bases sitting between them. The CDR3 here is CASSDNNSYEQYF. The CDR3 nucleotides read TGTGCCAGCAGTGATAACAACTCCTACGAGCAGTACTTC.

The rearrangement links TRBV7-3 to TRBJ1-1; unclear D gene. V shed 5 bases and J shed 3 bases, with 13 bases lying between them. The CDR3 loop spans 14 amino acids. Germline CDR1 is SGHTA and CDR2 is FQGTGA. Written as DNA, the CDR3 is TGTGCCAGCAGCCCAGAACCCCAGGACACTGAAGCTTTCTTT. Protein: CASSPEPQDTEAFF.

This chain links TRBV4-3 with TRBJ1-5; D possibly corresponds to TRBD1 (6 bases). The CDR3 is 14 amino acids. The germline V and J ends were trimmed by 5 bases and 7 bases, with 15 bases remaining between them. Germline loops: CDR1 LGHNA, CDR2 YSLEER. The CDR3 region has the DNA TGCGCCAGCAGCGAACAGGGTTACGGGCAGCCCCAGCATTTT. Its protein product is CASSEQGYGQPQHF.

The chain has TRBV15 and TRBJ2-4, with D perhaps matching TRBD1 (5 bases). The V and J ends lost 0 bases and 6 bases respectively, with 12 bases between them. Germline lookup yields CDR1 LNHNV and CDR2 YYDKDF (reference sequence). This CDR3 is built from 15 residues. CDR3 nucleotide sequence: TGTGCCACCAGCAGAGAGAGTAGGGGTGGAAACATTCAGTACTTC. This codes for CATSRESRGGNIQYF.

The chain links TRBV19 to TRBJ2-6, with 8 nucleotides matching TRBD1. V dropped 5 bases and J dropped 0; count of bases not matched to a gene: 6. The germline gives CDR1 LNHDA, CDR2 SQIVND (reference sequence). This CDR3 is 17 amino acids long. The CDR3 DNA follows: TGTGCCAGTAGTCCGGACAGGGAAGGCTCTGGGGCCAACGTCCTGACTTTC. It translates to CASSPDREGSGANVLTF.

The rearrangement links TRBV28 to TRBJ2-1, with 11 bases lining up with TRBD1. The CDR3 spans 15 residues. The V and J ends lost 2 bases and 10 bases, in that order; junction bases with no gene match: 7. Germline V gene data show CDR1 as MDHEN and CDR2 as SYDVKM. For the CDR3, the DNA is TGTGCCAGCAGTTTAGTTGGACAGGGGGCTAAGGAGCAGTTCTTC. Translation: CASSLVGQGAKEQFF.

The rearrangement joins TRBV5-1 to TRBJ2-7, with 9 bases lining up with TRBD2. The J segment lost 0 bases and the V segment lost 4 bases, leaving 2 bases of the junction unmatched. Germline CDR1 and CDR2: SGHRS and YFSETQ. The CDR3 totals 14 residues. The CDR3 DNA reads TGCGCCAGCAGCGGGACTAGCTCCTCCTACGAGCAGTACTTC. Its protein product is CASSGTSSSYEQYF. Drawing the rest from reference TRBV5-1 and TRBJ2-7, the complete variable domain is KAGVTQTPRYLIKTRGQQVTLSCSPISGHRSVSWYQQTPGQGLQFLFEYFSETQRNKGNFPGRFSGRQFSNSRSEMNVSTLELGDSALYLCASSGTSSSYEQYFGPGTRLTVT.

This clone was observed a single time. The chain has TRBV7-9 and TRBJ1-1; D remains ambiguous. Trimming cost V 2 bases and J 7 bases, with 17 bases left between them. This CDR3 comprises 15 residues. Germline V gene data show CDR1 as SEHNR and CDR2 as FQNEAQ (reference sequence). The CDR3 nucleotides read TGTGCCAGCAGCTTAATCGCGGGAAAACAAAATGAAGCTTTCTTT. Its protein product is CASSLIAGKQNEAFF.

This chain uses TRBV11-2 with TRBJ2-3, with TRBD1 matching 11 bases. With 4 bases clipped from V and 6 bases from J, the junction kept 12 bases outside the gene matches. The CDR3 extends over 17 amino acids. Germline CDR1 and CDR2: SGHAT and FQNNGV. The CDR3 sequence: CASSWGTGGTARDTQYF. CDR3 nucleotide sequence: TGTGCCAGCAGCTGGGGGACAGGGGGAACCGCGAGGGATACGCAGTATTTT.

The V gene is TRBV7-3, the J gene TRBJ2-3, with D possibly matching TRBD2 (5 bases). The CDR3 runs 17 residues. Trimming shortened V by 5 bases and J by 2 bases, and 20 bases separated the two germline ends. Germline V gives CDR1 SGHTA, CDR2 FQGTGA. CDR3 residues: CASSPLPHGVYTDTQYF. The DNA for the CDR3 is TGTGCCAGCAGCCCACTTCCCCACGGGGTCTACACAGATACGCAGTATTTT.

The J gene is TRBJ2-2, the V gene TRBV10-3; TRBD1 might be the D (5 bases). Trimming cost V 11 bases and J 1 base, with 8 bases left between them. The CDR3 length is 12 residues. The V gene's germline CDR1 is ENHRY and CDR2 SYGVKD. The chain's CDR3 is CAVTGNTGELFF. CDR3 bases: TGTGCCGTCACAGGGAACACCGGGGAGCTGTTTTTT.

This rearrangement joins TRBV2 to TRBJ2-3; a possible D gene is TRBD1 (5 bases). The V end was cut by 2 bases, the J end by 3 bases, with 21 bases between. The CDR3 is made up of 18 amino acids. Per the germline V gene, CDR1 is SNHLY and CDR2 is FYNNEI. The CDR3 DNA reads as TGTGCCAGCAGTGAACCCCCCCTTCGCAGGGTAGTAACAGATACGCAGTATTTT. Residues: CASSEPPLRRVVTDTQYF.

V usage is TRBV19 and J usage is TRBJ2-1, with TRBD2 matching over 7 bases. Looked up from germline, CDR1 is LNHDA and CDR2 is SQIVND (reference sequence). V gave up 6 bases and J gave up 0 bases; unmatched junction bases: 8. The CDR3 is 16 residues long. CDR3 bases: TGTGCCAGTAGCGGGACTATCCCGAGCTCCTACAATGAGCAGTTCTTC. This translates into CASSGTIPSSYNEQFF.

This chain joins TRBV11-2 and TRBJ2-1, with a possible D match to TRBD1 (5 bases). The CDR3 runs to 13 residues. Germline V gives CDR1 SGHAT, CDR2 FQNNGV. V lost 3 bases to trimming and J lost 4 bases, with 7 bases between them. The CDR3 reads CASSFAGYNEQFF. The CDR3, as DNA: TGTGCCAGCAGCTTTGCAGGGTACAATGAGCAGTTCTTC.

This clone occurred once. The rearrangement joins TRBV5-5 to TRBJ1-4; D uncertain. This CDR3 spans 19 amino acids. CDR1 and CDR2 (germline): SGHKS, YYEKEE (reference sequence). V dropped 0 bases and J dropped 2 bases, with 20 bases sitting between them. DNA of the CDR3: TGTGCCAGCAGCTTGGCCGGGGAGAAGGGAATCGGTACTAATGAAAAACTGTTTTTT. It translates to CASSLAGEKGIGTNEKLFF.

V gene TRBV5-4 combines with J gene TRBJ2-2; D is undetermined. CDR3 length: 13 amino acids. V was clipped by 6 bases and J by 5 bases, with 11 bases between them. Looked up from germline, CDR1 is SGHNT and CDR2 is YYREEE (reference sequence). The CDR3 protein is CASNKFPTGELFF. The DNA for the CDR3 is TGTGCCAGCAACAAATTTCCGACCGGGGAGCTGTTTTTT.

This clone was recorded once. The rearrangement links TRBV4-1 to TRBJ1-3; D remains ambiguous. V shed 1 base and J shed 0 bases, with 10 bases lying between them. Germline V gives CDR1 MGHRA, CDR2 YSYEKL. The CDR3 loop spans 16 amino acids. Here the CDR3 reads CASSQGRGSSGNTIYF. The CDR3 nucleotides are TGCGCCAGCAGCCAAGGGAGAGGAAGCTCTGGAAACACCATATATTTT.

This sequence joins TRBV11-3 and TRBJ2-2; TRBD1 agrees at 8 bases. The junction had 3 bases not matched to a gene; V was cut back by 5 bases and J by 1 base. The CDR3 has 15 amino acids. Germline V CDR1 and CDR2: SGHNT, YENEEA. In DNA, the CDR3 is TGTGCCAGCAGCCGGGGGACAGGGAACACCGGGGAGCTGTTTTTT. It encodes CASSRGTGNTGELFF.